This T cell receptor beta chain was sequenced for a study of shared clonotypes between healthy human individuals. This CDR3 comprises 14 residues. V was trimmed by 7 bases and J by 2 bases, leaving 15 bases between them. The germline CDR1 and CDR2 sequences are SGDLS and YYNGEE. Data came from immunoSEQ multiplex PCR; TCRdb stores just in-frame clones and leaves some out. The top ten hold 1.5% to 2% of the sample, which has approximately 2,200,000 clones, about 92% seen once. Naive CD8 cells lacked CD45RO, underwent positive selection for CCR7 and left out terminally differentiated effector memory CD45RA+ cells.

The sequenced sample was naive CD8+ T cells from PBMCs. The receptor was derived from a man between 18 and 35 years old in good health. Some clones in this sample may be carry-over from other donors' samples. The chain uses TRBV9 and TRBJ1-1; the D gene is possibly TRBD1 (5 bases). CDR3 protein: CASSHGTANTEAFF. CDR3 nucleotide sequence: TGTGCCAGCTCCCACGGGACGGCCAACACTGAAGCTTTCTTT.